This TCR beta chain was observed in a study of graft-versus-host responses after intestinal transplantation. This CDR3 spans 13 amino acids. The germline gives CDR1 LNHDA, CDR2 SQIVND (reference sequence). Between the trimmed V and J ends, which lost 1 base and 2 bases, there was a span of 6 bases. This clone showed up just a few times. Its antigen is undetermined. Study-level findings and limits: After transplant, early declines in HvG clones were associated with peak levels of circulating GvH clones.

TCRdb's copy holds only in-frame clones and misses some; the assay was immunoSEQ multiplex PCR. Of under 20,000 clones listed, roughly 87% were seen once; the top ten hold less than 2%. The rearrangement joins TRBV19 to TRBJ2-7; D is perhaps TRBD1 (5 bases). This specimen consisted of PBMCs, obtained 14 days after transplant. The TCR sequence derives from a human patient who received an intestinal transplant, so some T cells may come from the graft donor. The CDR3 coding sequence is TGTGCCAGTAGTATAGCGGACACCTACGAGCAGTACTTC. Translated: CASSIADTYEQYF.